This TCR beta chain was observed in a study of T cells in Graves' hyperthyroidism and ophthalmopathy. What was amplified from RNA transcripts were TCR beta CDR3 regions. TCR CDR3 underwent first-round RT-PCR with the HTBI primer set. TCRdb passed the multiplex PCR reads through MiXCR, listing each CDR3 protein once. The profile shows under 400,000 distinct CDR3 sequences, roughly 13% of them singletons. Aged 18 to 65, the patients had hyperthyroidism that was newly diagnosed and had lasted under 2 months. The sample holds a few counts of this clonotype. The source material was blood. This receptor was identified in a woman aged 18 to 35 with Graves' hyperthyroidism.

The CDR3 loop is CASSYASTEQFF. The CDR3 DNA sequence: TGTGCCAGCAGTTACGCCAGCACCGAGCAGTTCTTC. The V gene is TRBV6-5, the J gene TRBJ2-1, with D uncertain. Germline assignment: CDR1 MNHEY and CDR2 SVGAGI. The CDR3 is 12 residues long. Trimming removed 2 bases at V and 10 bases at J, with 9 bases between.